The 15 T cell receptor beta chains listed next were all sequenced from one sample in a study of blood T cell repertoires in COVID-19. Clones were sequenced by immunoSEQ multiplex PCR, and TCRdb holds only the in-frame ones, with some missing. The sample includes 200,000 to 250,000 clones, approximately 82% seen only once; the top ten take about 2.5%. The sample comprised peripheral blood. Receptors were obtained from a woman aged 65 to 85 with active or convalescent COVID-19.

The chain recombines TRBV6-2 or TRBV6-3 with TRBJ2-5; 9 bases are shared with TRBD2. J was trimmed by 5 bases and V by 2 bases; bases with no gene match: 6. Germline V gene sequence: CDR1 MNHEY, CDR2 SVGEGT. The CDR3 has 15 residues. The CDR3 DNA reads TGTGCCAGCAGTTACATTCGCGGGAGGGCCGAGACCCAGTACTTC. Residues: CASSYIRGRAETQYF.

This clone occurred once. The chain couples TRBV4-2 to TRBJ2-3; 10 bases match TRBD2. Germline V gene sequence: CDR1 LGHNA, CDR2 YNFKEQ. The CDR3 consists of 17 residues. V shed 1 base, J shed 0 bases, and the junction held 4 bases outside the gene matches. CDR3 loop: CASSQAAGGTSTDTQYF. DNA of the CDR3: TGTGCCAGCAGCCAAGCAGCGGGGGGGACTAGCACAGATACGCAGTATTTT.

The CDR3 region is CASSPLGSTSTDTQYF. As DNA, the CDR3 is TGTGCCAGCAGCCCCTTGGGCAGTACTAGCACAGATACGCAGTATTTT. The J gene is TRBJ2-3, the V gene TRBV3-1 (or the pseudogene TRBV3-2); D ambiguous. Per the germline V gene, CDR1 is LGHDT and CDR2 is YNNKEL (reference sequence). The CDR3 spans 16 residues. Trimming took 4 bases from V and 0 from J, leaving 14 bases between them.

The chain recombines TRBV3-1 (or the pseudogene TRBV3-2) with TRBJ1-5; tentative D call: TRBD1 (5 bases). Germline loops: CDR1 LGHDT, CDR2 YNNKEL (reference sequence). The CDR3 is 15 residues long. V shed 0 bases and J shed 5 bases, with 11 bases lying between them. The CDR3 protein is CASSQDSTGYQPQHF. The CDR3 DNA reads as TGTGCCAGCAGCCAAGATAGTACAGGATATCAGCCCCAGCATTTT.

The table lists this clone with a few counts. The chain carries TRBV15 and TRBJ2-1; TRBD2 matches 7 bases. The CDR3 is 14 amino acids. The germline gives CDR1 LNHNV, CDR2 YYDKDF (reference sequence). V trimming: 1 base; J trimming: 4 bases; junction bases outside the gene matches: 1. This CDR3 is CATSRASGYNEQFF. In DNA, the CDR3 is TGTGCCACCAGCAGAGCTAGCGGTTACAATGAGCAGTTCTTC.

The chain joins TRBV7-3 to TRBJ1-2, with 8 bases that match TRBD1. The V gene's germline CDR1 is SGHTA and CDR2 FQGTGA. V shed 4 bases and J 6 bases; nucleotides not matched to a gene: 13. The CDR3 is made up of 16 amino acids. CDR3 nucleotides: TGTGCCAGCAGCTCATATGCGACAGGGGCATCTCATGGCTACACCTTC. As protein: CASSSYATGASHGYTF.

The CDR3 DNA reads as TGTGCCTGGAGTCAACTAGCGAGGGTAGGGGAGCAGTTCTTC. It codes for CAWSQLARVGEQFF. This chain joins TRBV30 and TRBJ2-1, with 7 bases identical to TRBD2. CDR1 is GTSNPN, CDR2 SVGIG, per germline (reference sequence). The CDR3 is 14 residues long. Trimming cost V 2 bases and J 10 bases; bases outside gene matches: 11.

This clone was seen more than once but under ten times. The chain links TRBV7-8 to TRBJ1-2; unclear D gene. Deletions cut 0 bases from V and 5 bases from J, with 10 bases between. CDR1 is SGHVS, CDR2 FQNEAQ, per germline. This CDR3 is 14 amino acids long. CDR3 residues: CASSLARREYGYTF. The CDR3 region has the DNA TGTGCCAGCAGCTTAGCGCGGCGCGAGTATGGCTACACCTTC.

This chain joins TRBV18 and TRBJ1-1; 7 bases fit TRBD1. The V segment lost 5 bases and the J segment 0 bases; nucleotides outside the gene matches: 12. Germline V lookup: CDR1 KGHSH, CDR2 LQKENI. This CDR3 comprises 17 residues. Written as DNA, the CDR3 is TGTGCCAGCTCAGCTGAGGGGGCCGGACCTTTGAACACTGAAGCTTTCTTT. Translation: CASSAEGAGPLNTEAFF. The full variable domain, completed using reference TRBV18 and TRBJ1-1, is NAGVMQNPRHLVRRRGQEARLRCSPMKGHSHVYWYRQLPEEGLKFMVYLQKENIIDESGMPKERFSAEFPKEGPSILRIQQVVRGDSAAYFCASSAEGAGPLNTEAFFGQGTRLTVV.

The chain employs TRBV10-3 and TRBJ1-1; 8 bases fit TRBD1. The CDR3 covers 13 residues. Germline CDR1 and CDR2: ENHRY and SYGVKD. The V segment lost 3 bases and the J segment 10 bases; nucleotides outside the gene matches: 7. The CDR3 here is CAISESWTGLAFF. As DNA, the CDR3 is TGTGCCATCAGTGAAAGCTGGACAGGGTTAGCTTTCTTT.

The chain is built from TRBV5-1 and TRBJ2-5; D is possibly TRBD2 (6 bases). From germline, CDR1 is SGHRS and CDR2 YFSETQ. V lost 4 bases and J 4 bases, leaving 14 bases between the germline ends. This CDR3 comprises 14 residues. The DNA for the CDR3 is TGCGCCAGCAGCCTCCGCGGGGAGCGAGAGACCCAGTACTTC. This translates into CASSLRGERETQYF.

This clone was counted only a few times. CDR3: CASSMGVQLNQPQHF. The CDR3 DNA follows: TGTGCCAGTAGTATGGGAGTACAGCTGAATCAGCCCCAGCATTTT. The J gene is TRBJ1-5, the V gene TRBV19; no definite D call. This CDR3 is 15 amino acids long. Trimming shortened V by 3 bases and J by 4 bases, and 13 bases separated the two germline ends. The germline V gene encodes CDR1 LNHDA and CDR2 SQIVND (reference sequence).

The V call is TRBV10-1, the J call TRBJ1-4, with D uncertain. Trimming cost V 2 bases and J 7 bases, with 14 bases left between them. CDR1 is WNHNN and CDR2 is SYGVQD in the germline V gene (reference sequence). The CDR3 is 15 amino acids. The CDR3 DNA reads as TGCGCCAGCAGTGAGCTGAGGCTCTTAGGTGAAAAACTGTTTTTT. It specifies CASSELRLLGEKLFF.

CDR3 DNA sequence: TGCGCCAGTCGAGGACAGGCTAGCTCCTACGAGCAGTACTTC. Its translation: CASRGQASSYEQYF. The chain uses TRBV5-1 and TRBJ2-7, with 7 bases aligning to TRBD1. Germline V gene sequence: CDR1 SGHRS, CDR2 YFSETQ. The CDR3 runs to 14 residues. With V trimmed by 8 bases and J by 0 bases, 8 bases remained unmatched.

The V gene is TRBV5-1, the J gene TRBJ1-5; a weak D match, TRBD1 (6 bases). Germline CDR1 reads SGHRS; CDR2 reads YFSETQ. The CDR3 is 14 residues long. Trimming shortened V by 5 bases and J by 2 bases, and 11 bases separated the two germline ends. The CDR3 sequence is CASRQGPGNQPQHF. The CDR3 bases are TGCGCCAGCAGACAGGGACCGGGCAATCAGCCCCAGCATTTT.